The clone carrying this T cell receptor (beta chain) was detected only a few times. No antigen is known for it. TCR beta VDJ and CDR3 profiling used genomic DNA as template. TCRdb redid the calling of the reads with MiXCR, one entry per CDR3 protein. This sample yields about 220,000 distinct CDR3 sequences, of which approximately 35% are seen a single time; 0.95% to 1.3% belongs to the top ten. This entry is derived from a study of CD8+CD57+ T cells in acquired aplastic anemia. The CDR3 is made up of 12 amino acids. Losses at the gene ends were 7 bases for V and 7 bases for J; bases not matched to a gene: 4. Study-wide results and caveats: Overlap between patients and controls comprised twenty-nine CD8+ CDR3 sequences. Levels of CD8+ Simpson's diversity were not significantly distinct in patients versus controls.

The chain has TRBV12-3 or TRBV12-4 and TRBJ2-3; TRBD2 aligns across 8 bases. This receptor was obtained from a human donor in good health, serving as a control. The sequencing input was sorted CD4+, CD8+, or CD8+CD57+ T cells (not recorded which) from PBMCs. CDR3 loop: CASILSGNTQYF. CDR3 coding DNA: TGTGCCAGCATCCTTAGCGGGAATACGCAGTATTTT.